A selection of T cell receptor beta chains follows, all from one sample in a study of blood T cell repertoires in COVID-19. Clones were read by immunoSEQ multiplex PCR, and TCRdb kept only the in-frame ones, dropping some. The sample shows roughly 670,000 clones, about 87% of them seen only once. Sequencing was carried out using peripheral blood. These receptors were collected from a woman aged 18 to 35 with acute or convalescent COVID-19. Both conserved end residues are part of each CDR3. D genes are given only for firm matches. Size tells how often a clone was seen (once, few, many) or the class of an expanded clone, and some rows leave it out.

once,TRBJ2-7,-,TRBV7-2,CASSLTWAGAYEQYF,TGTGCCAGCAGCTTAACCTGGGCAGGGGCCTACGAGCAGTACTTC
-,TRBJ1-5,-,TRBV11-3,CASSSETVNQPQHF,TGTGCCAGCAGCTCGGAGACGGTCAATCAGCCCCAGCATTTT
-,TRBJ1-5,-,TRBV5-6,CASSLGPDPRGNQPQHF,TGTGCCAGCAGCTTGGGCCCTGACCCCAGGGGCAATCAGCCCCAGCATTTT
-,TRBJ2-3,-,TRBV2,CASSKTISDTQYF,TGTGCCAGCAGCAAGACTATTTCAGATACGCAGTATTTT
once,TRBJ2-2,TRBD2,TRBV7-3,CASSLAGTRSGELFF,TGTGCCAGCAGCTTAGCAGGGACTAGAAGCGGGGAGCTGTTTTTT
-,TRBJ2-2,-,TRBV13,CASTHNTGELFF,TGTGCCAGCACACATAACACCGGGGAGCTGTTTTTT
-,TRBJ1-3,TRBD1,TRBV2,CASSLTGSDSGNTIYF,TGTGCCAGCAGTCTGACAGGGTCGGACTCTGGAAACACCATATATTTT
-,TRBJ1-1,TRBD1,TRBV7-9,CASSFGTGGTEAFF,TGTGCCAGCAGCTTCGGGACAGGGGGCACTGAAGCTTTCTTT
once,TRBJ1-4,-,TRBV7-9,CASSTLGDSEKLFF,TGTGCCAGCAGCACTCTCGGAGACAGTGAAAAACTGTTTTTT
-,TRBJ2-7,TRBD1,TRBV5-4,CASSLAQGASYEQYF,TGTGCCAGCAGCTTGGCTCAGGGGGCATCCTACGAGCAGTACTTC
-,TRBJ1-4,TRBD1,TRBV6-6,CATGRQGANEKLFF,TGTGCCACCGGAAGGCAGGGGGCTAATGAAAAACTGTTTTTT
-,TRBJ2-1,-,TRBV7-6,CASSFDPGTGYNEQFF,TGTGCCAGCAGCTTCGATCCCGGGACTGGGTACAATGAGCAGTTCTTC
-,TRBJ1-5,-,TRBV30,CAWSRGSSNQPQHF,TGTGCCTGGAGCCGGGGGAGTAGCAATCAGCCCCAGCATTTT
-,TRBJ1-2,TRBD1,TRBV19,CASSTQQGAYYGYTF,TGTGCCAGTAGTACCCAACAGGGGGCGTATTATGGCTACACCTTC
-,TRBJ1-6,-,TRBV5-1,CASSLTGNSSPLHF,TGCGCCAGCAGCTTGACAGGGAATAGCTCACCCCTCCACTTT
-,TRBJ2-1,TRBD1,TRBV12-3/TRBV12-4,CASRTGAYEQFF,TGTGCCAGCAGAACAGGGGCCTATGAGCAGTTCTTC
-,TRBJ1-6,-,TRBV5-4,CASSLGTSSYNSPLHF,TGTGCCAGCAGCTTGGGTACGAGCTCCTATAATTCACCCCTCCACTTT
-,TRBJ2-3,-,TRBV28,CASSPPGVPGDTQYF,TGTGCCAGCAGCCCCCCCGGGGTACCGGGAGATACGCAGTATTTT
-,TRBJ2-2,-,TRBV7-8,CASSLGVQTLDTGELFF,TGTGCCAGCAGCTTAGGAGTACAGACCCTCGACACCGGGGAGCTGTTTTTT
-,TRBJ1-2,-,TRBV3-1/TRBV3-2,CASSLYVLRRREGGYTF,TGTGCCAGCAGCCTATATGTCCTCAGGCGCAGGGAGGGCGGCTACACCTTC
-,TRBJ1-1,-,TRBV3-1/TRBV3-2,CASSQGQTTEAFF,TGTGCCAGCAGCCAAGGACAGACCACTGAAGCTTTCTTT
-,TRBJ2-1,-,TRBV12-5,CASGPYNEQFF,TGTGCTAGTGGTCCATACAATGAGCAGTTCTTC
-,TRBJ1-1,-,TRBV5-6,CASSSALTVNTEAFF,TGTGCCAGCAGCTCCGCGTTGACAGTGAACACTGAAGCTTTCTTT
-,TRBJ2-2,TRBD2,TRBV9,CASSVPRSGGPTGELFF,TGTGCCAGCAGCGTCCCGCGTAGCGGGGGGCCGACCGGGGAGCTGTTTTTT
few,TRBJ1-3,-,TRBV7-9,CASSLEQLSGNTIYF,TGTGCCAGCAGCTTAGAACAGCTCTCTGGAAACACCATATATTTT
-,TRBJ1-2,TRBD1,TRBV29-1,CSVLQGKLGGYTF,TGCAGCGTTTTACAGGGGAAGTTAGGTGGCTACACCTTC
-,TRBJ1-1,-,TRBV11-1,CASSLSLKTEAFF,TGTGCCAGCAGCTTAAGCCTGAAGACTGAAGCTTTCTTT
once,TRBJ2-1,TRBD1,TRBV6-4,CASSDSRTGDYNEQFF,TGTGCCAGCAGTGATTCTCGGACAGGGGACTACAATGAGCAGTTCTTC
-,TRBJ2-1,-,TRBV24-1,CATSRERLDNEQFF,TGTGCCACCAGCCGGGAGCGGTTAGACAATGAGCAGTTCTTC
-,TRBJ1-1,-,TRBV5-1,CASSLLTSGGTEAFF,TGCGCCAGCAGCCTCCTGACCTCGGGGGGGACTGAAGCTTTCTTT
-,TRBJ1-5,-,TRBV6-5,CASIGRASNQPQHF,TGTGCCAGCATCGGCAGGGCTAGCAATCAGCCCCAGCATTTT
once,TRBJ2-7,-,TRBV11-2,CASSLGGRTPGEYF,TGTGCCAGCAGCTTAGGTGGTAGGACCCCGGGAGAGTACTTC
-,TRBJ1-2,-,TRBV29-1,CSVGGGEFYTF,TGCAGCGTTGGCGGGGGCGAGTTCTACACCTTC
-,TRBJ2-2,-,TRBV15,CATSRTVGDGELFF,TGTGCCACCAGCAGGACAGTAGGGGACGGGGAGCTGTTTTTT
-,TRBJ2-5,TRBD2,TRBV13,CASRGGGGAETQYF,TGTGCCAGCAGAGGCGGGGGGGGCGCAGAGACCCAGTACTTC
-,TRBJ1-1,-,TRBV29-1,CSVLKNTEAFF,TGCAGCGTACTAAAGAACACTGAAGCTTTCTTT
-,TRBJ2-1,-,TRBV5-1,CASSFGGYNEQFF,TGCGCCAGCAGCTTTGGCGGGTACAATGAGCAGTTCTTC
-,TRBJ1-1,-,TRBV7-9,CASSSIQGFTEAFF,TGTGCCAGCAGCAGTATCCAGGGTTTCACTGAAGCTTTCTTT
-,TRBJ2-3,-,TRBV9,CASSVVGRGTTDTQYF,TGTGCCAGCAGCGTAGTTGGCAGGGGCACCACAGATACGCAGTATTTT
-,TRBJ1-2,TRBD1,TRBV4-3,CASSQRTGTGYTF,TGCGCCAGCAGCCAACGGACAGGGACTGGCTACACCTTC
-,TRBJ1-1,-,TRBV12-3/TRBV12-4,CASSLRVTEAFF,TGTGCCAGCAGTTTACGTGTCACTGAAGCTTTCTTT
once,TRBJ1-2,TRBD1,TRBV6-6,CASSQGTGDTYGYTF,TGTGCCAGCAGCCAAGGGACAGGCGACACCTATGGCTACACCTTC
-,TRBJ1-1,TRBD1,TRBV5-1,CASSIGTDNTEAFF,TGCGCCAGCAGCATCGGGACAGACAACACTGAAGCTTTCTTT
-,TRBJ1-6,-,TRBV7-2,CASSLFVNSPLHF,TGTGCCAGCAGCTTATTCGTTAATTCACCCCTCCACTTT
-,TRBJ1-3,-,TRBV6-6,CASSYSDTPGNTIYF,TGTGCCAGCAGTTACTCCGACACGCCCGGAAACACCATATATTTT
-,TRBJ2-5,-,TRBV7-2,CASSLVTARWSETQYF,TGTGCCAGCAGCTTAGTGACAGCACGGTGGTCAGAGACCCAGTACTTC